This T cell receptor (beta chain) was obtained from a study of PD-L1 blockade in urothelial cancer. Study overall: The analyses of blood took place 3 weeks (second dose) and 6 weeks after treatment start. T cells numbered a median of about 150,000 in the blood samples.

The data were produced by immunoSEQ multiplex PCR, yet TCRdb's version contains in-frame clones alone and is incomplete. The sample contains approximately 46,000 clones, about 85% of which appear only once. Patients presented with locally advanced or metastatic urothelial carcinoma. The CDR3 is made up of 15 amino acids. Per germline, CDR1 SGHTA and CDR2 FQGNSA. Trimming left V 1 base short and J 1 base short, with 10 bases between. The origin of this receptor is a man in his fifties or sixties with urothelial cancer. The chain links TRBV7-2 to TRBJ2-5; D might be TRBD2 (6 bases). The specimen comprised PBMCs, sampled around atezolizumab (anti-PD-L1) treatment. The CDR3 is CASSLGRGGQETQYF. The DNA for the CDR3 is TGTGCCAGCAGCTTAGGGCGGGGCGGCCAAGAGACCCAGTACTTC.